These 26 T cell receptor beta chains came from one sample sequenced in a study of T cells after yellow fever vaccination. One entry per CDR3 protein results from TCRdb running MiXCR on the 5' RACE reads. The sample shows 250,000 to 300,000 distinct CDR3 sequences, around 4.9% of them seen only once. Sequencing used CD4+ T cells sorted from PBMCs, obtained on the day of the yellow fever booster vaccination. These receptors originate from a man aged 18 to 30 who received the YFV17D yellow fever vaccine.

This clonotype appeared a few times. V and J are TRBV6-2 or TRBV6-3 and TRBJ1-2; D is perhaps TRBD1 (6 bases). This CDR3 contains 13 residues. CDR1 is MNHEY, CDR2 SVGEGT, per germline. V lost 6 bases and J lost 4, with 12 bases in between. The CDR3 region is CASSVTTGYGYTF. CDR3 in DNA: TGTGCCAGCAGCGTGACGACAGGCTATGGCTACACCTTC.

This clonotype was detected many times. This sequence joins TRBV10-3 and TRBJ2-7; 8 positions agree with TRBD1. Germline V gene data show CDR1 as ENHRY and CDR2 as SYGVKD. V was pared by 7 bases and J by 1 base, with 12 bases of the junction left unmatched. This CDR3 region has 16 residues. CDR3 bases: TGTGCCATCACCGATCGCAGGGGGCGCGGGTCCTACGAGCAGTACTTC. Protein product: CAITDRRGRGSYEQYF.

This clonotype was counted a few times. The chain employs TRBV5-1 and TRBJ1-2, with D possibly matching TRBD1 (6 bases). The germline gives CDR1 SGHRS, CDR2 YFSETQ. V lost 4 bases and J lost 7, with 11 bases in between. The CDR3 consists of 12 residues. CDR3 sequence reads: CASSMDRIGYTF. In DNA, the CDR3 is TGCGCCAGCAGCATGGACAGAATTGGCTACACCTTC.

This clonotype was seen repeatedly, ten times or more. The chain combines TRBV10-3 with TRBJ2-2, with unresolved D. V was pared by 0 bases and J by 2 bases, with 13 bases between. Germline lookup yields CDR1 ENHRY and CDR2 SYGVKD. The CDR3 loop spans 17 amino acids. The CDR3 loop reads CAISESQQPLNTGELFF. CDR3 DNA sequence: TGTGCCATCAGTGAGTCGCAGCAACCATTAAACACCGGGGAGCTGTTTTTT.

This clonotype was counted many times. V is TRBV6-1 and J is TRBJ2-7, with 8 bases aligning to TRBD1. Germline loops: CDR1 MNHNS, CDR2 SASEGT. After removal of 8 bases from V and 5 bases from J, the junction contained 11 bases not matched to a gene. The CDR3 totals 14 residues. The CDR3 reads CASRAGDRKNEQYF. The CDR3 bases are TGTGCCAGCCGCGCCGGGGACAGGAAGAACGAGCAGTACTTC.

This clonotype was found a few times. The V and J genes are TRBV5-1 and TRBJ1-1, with 10 bases matching TRBD1. CDR3 length equals 14 residues. Germline CDR1 SGHRS, CDR2 YFSETQ. J was trimmed by 4 bases and V by 4 bases; bases with no gene match: 4. CDR3 sequence reads: CASSGGQGRTEAFF. In nucleotides, the CDR3 is TGCGCCAGCAGCGGGGGACAGGGGCGCACTGAAGCTTTCTTT.

There are a few counts of this clonotype. The chain couples TRBV12-3 or TRBV12-4 to TRBJ1-3; TRBD1 aligns across 8 bases. This CDR3 is 14 amino acids long. After removal of 6 bases from V and 2 bases from J, the junction contained 3 bases not matched to a gene. The DNA for the CDR3 is TGTGCCAGCAGCTCCAGGGGGCCTGGAAACACCATATATTTT. It encodes CASSSRGPGNTIYF.

This clonotype was counted between two and nine times. The chain links TRBV7-9 to TRBJ2-1; TRBD1 might be the D (6 bases). Germline V gives CDR1 SEHNR, CDR2 FQNEAQ (reference sequence). V gave up 4 bases and J gave up 4 bases, with 11 bases separating them. This CDR3 is built from 14 residues. The CDR3 loop reads CASSSKDRYNEQFF. CDR3 DNA: TGTGCCAGCAGCTCCAAGGACAGATACAATGAGCAGTTCTTC.

This clonotype was seen only once. The chain links TRBV10-3 to TRBJ2-1, with 7 positions matching TRBD1. There are 13 residues in the CDR3. Germline V gene sequence: CDR1 ENHRY, CDR2 SYGVKD. V lost 4 bases to trimming and J lost 13 bases; unmatched junction nucleotides: 10. The CDR3 sequence: CAISVTGVADQFF. CDR3 in DNA: TGTGCCATCAGTGTAACAGGGGTCGCAGACCAGTTCTTC.

The table lists this clonotype with a few counts. The chain links TRBV5-1 to TRBJ1-2; no reliable D call. The V end was cut by 4 bases, the J end by 4 bases, with 14 bases between. This CDR3 has 14 amino acids. Germline V lookup: CDR1 SGHRS, CDR2 YFSETQ. The CDR3 protein is CASSLGEGGYGYTF. CDR3 nucleotide sequence: TGCGCCAGCAGCCTCGGGGAGGGCGGCTATGGCTACACCTTC.

The chain is built from TRBV6-2 or TRBV6-3 and TRBJ1-1, with TRBD1 matching 9 bases. This CDR3 contains 16 residues. In germline, CDR1 is MNHEY, CDR2 SVGEGT. The J segment lost 1 base and the V segment lost 6 bases, leaving 9 bases of the junction unmatched. CDR3 coding DNA: TGTGCCAGCAGCCCGGACAGGGGTCTCGGGAACACTGAAGCTTTCTTT. It specifies CASSPDRGLGNTEAFF.

The chain joins TRBV28 to TRBJ1-2; TRBD1 aligns across 8 bases. Germline values: CDR1 MDHEN, CDR2 SYDVKM. The CDR3 has 16 amino acids. V was clipped by 10 bases and J by 5 bases; unmatched bases: 18. The CDR3, as DNA: TGTGCCACCCTTTCTCGACAGGGGCAGGGTCTATATGGCTACACCTTC. Residues: CATLSRQGQGLYGYTF.

This clonotype occurred a few times. The chain carries TRBV20-1 and TRBJ2-3; D perhaps matches TRBD1 (5 bases). V lost 1 base to trimming and J lost 1 base, with 6 bases between them. Germline loops: CDR1 DFQATT, CDR2 SNEGSKA (reference sequence). The CDR3 runs 13 residues. Here the CDR3 DNA reads TGCAGTGCTAGAGTACAGGGCACAGATACGCAGTATTTT. Translation gives CSARVQGTDTQYF.

This clonotype was recorded at least ten times. This rearrangement joins TRBV7-2 to TRBJ2-5, with D perhaps matching TRBD1 or TRBD2 (5 bases each). This CDR3 contains 14 residues. The ends were cut back, 3 bases at V and 5 bases at J, with 13 bases in the middle. Germline V gives CDR1 SGHTA, CDR2 FQGNSA. CDR3 loop: CASSLGDPRETQYF. The CDR3 nucleotides are TGTGCCAGCAGCTTGGGGGACCCCCGGGAGACCCAGTACTTC.

This sequence joins TRBV24-1 and TRBJ2-3, with D possibly being TRBD1 (7 bases). The germline gives CDR1 KGHDR, CDR2 SFDVKD. V was cut by 3 bases and J by 4 bases, with 25 bases left in between. This CDR3 is built from 19 residues. The CDR3: CATSDPSVPGGFSADTQYF. CDR3 bases: TGTGCCACCAGTGATCCCTCCGTACCAGGGGGGTTTTCCGCAGATACGCAGTATTTT.

The chain employs TRBV6-5 and TRBJ1-1, with D perhaps TRBD1 (5 bases). The CDR3 runs 13 residues. V shed 2 bases and J shed 4 bases, with 8 bases lying between them. In germline, CDR1 is MNHEY, CDR2 SVGAGI. The CDR3 region has the DNA TGTGCCAGCAGTTACAGGGGAGTCACTGAAGCTTTCTTT. This sequence encodes CASSYRGVTEAFF.

This clonotype occurred a few times. The chain couples TRBV5-1 to TRBJ2-4; D call uncertain. CDR1 is SGHRS and CDR2 is YFSETQ in the germline V gene. The CDR3 extends over 14 amino acids. With 1 base removed from V and 0 bases from J, the gap between germline ends came to 5 bases. CDR3 protein: CASSLTQAKNIQYF. For the CDR3, the DNA is TGCGCCAGCAGCTTGACACAAGCCAAAAACATTCAGTACTTC. Combining the CDR3 with reference TRBV5-1 and TRBJ2-4 gives the whole variable domain KAGVTQTPRYLIKTRGQQVTLSCSPISGHRSVSWYQQTPGQGLQFLFEYFSETQRNKGNFPGRFSGRQFSNSRSEMNVSTLELGDSALYLCASSLTQAKNIQYFGAGTRLSVL.

This clonotype was seen only a few times. The V call is TRBV18, the J call TRBJ1-2; weak D call: TRBD1 (5 bases). The length of the CDR3 is 13 residues. Per the germline V gene, CDR1 is KGHSH and CDR2 is LQKENI. V was clipped by 0 bases and J by 5 bases, with 7 bases between them. This chain's CDR3 is CASSPPEGYGYTF. CDR3 DNA: TGTGCCAGCTCACCACCTGAGGGGTATGGCTACACCTTC.

This clonotype was recorded only once. J is TRBJ1-3 and V is TRBV6-5, with 8 positions matching TRBD1. Losses at the gene ends were 4 bases for V and 4 bases for J; bases not matched to a gene: 3. The germline V gene has CDR1 MNHEY and CDR2 SVGAGI. The CDR3 totals 14 residues. The CDR3 here is CASSWDRQGNTIYF. The CDR3 nucleotides read TGTGCCAGCAGTTGGGACAGGCAAGGAAACACCATATATTTT.

In its sample, this clonotype was seen many times. The chain carries TRBV5-1 and TRBJ2-7; D could derive from TRBD1 or TRBD2 (6 bases each). V was pared by 3 bases and J by 2 bases, with 15 bases between. The CDR3 has 15 amino acids. The V gene's germline CDR1 is SGHRS and CDR2 YFSETQ. The CDR3 here is CASSSQRGAAYEQYF. The DNA for the CDR3 is TGCGCCAGCAGCTCCCAGAGGGGGGCCGCCTACGAGCAGTACTTC.

This clonotype was observed a few times. The chain uses TRBV7-9 and TRBJ2-1; the D gene is possibly TRBD1 (5 bases). Germline CDR1 and CDR2: SEHNR and FQNEAQ (reference sequence). The CDR3 consists of 16 residues. Trimming removed 3 bases at V and 4 bases at J, with 16 bases between. The DNA of the CDR3 is TGTGCCAGCAGCTTTGGTGGGGCCGGAGTTTACAATGAGCAGTTCTTC. Translating gives CASSFGGAGVYNEQFF.

J is TRBJ2-3 and V is TRBV6-6, with TRBD2 matching 13 bases. Trimming took 0 bases from V and 0 from J; bases not matched to a gene: 6. Germline V gene sequence: CDR1 MNHNY, CDR2 SVGAGI (reference sequence). The CDR3 has 19 amino acids. CDR3 sequence reads: CASSYSGGLAGLSTDTQYF. The CDR3 bases are TGTGCCAGCAGTTACTCTGGGGGACTAGCGGGGCTTAGCACAGATACGCAGTATTTT.

In this sample, this clonotype turned up a few times. The chain has TRBV28 and TRBJ1-3; the match to TRBD1 covers 9 bases. The CDR3 totals 13 residues. V lost 10 bases to trimming and J lost 4 bases; unmatched junction nucleotides: 5. CDR1 MDHEN and CDR2 SYDVKM come from the germline V gene. The CDR3 coding sequence is TGTGCCACCTGGGACAGGGCAGGAAACACCATATATTTT. This sequence encodes CATWDRAGNTIYF.

This clonotype was recorded a few times. The chain's CDR3 is CASSLDTLNTGELFF. CDR3 DNA sequence: TGTGCCAGCAGCCTTGACACTTTGAACACCGGGGAGCTGTTTTTT. This chain uses TRBV6-2 or TRBV6-3 with TRBJ2-2, with D unclear. Trimming stripped 6 bases from V and 1 base from J, with 12 bases between. Germline V gives CDR1 MNHEY, CDR2 SVGEGT. The CDR3 is made up of 15 amino acids.

The chain recombines TRBV24-1 with TRBJ2-1, with 12 nucleotides matching TRBD2. The J segment lost 6 bases and the V segment lost 4 bases, leaving 6 bases of the junction unmatched. There are 16 residues in the CDR3. Germline CDR1 reads KGHDR; CDR2 reads SFDVKD. The CDR3 sequence is CATSDRRTSGANEQFF. CDR3 nucleotide sequence: TGTGCCACCAGTGACCGCCGGACTAGCGGGGCCAATGAGCAGTTCTTC.

This clonotype has just a few counts. The rearrangement links TRBV4-3 to TRBJ2-2; TRBD2 matches 7 bases. Trimming cost V 1 base and J 3 bases; bases outside gene matches: 8. CDR1 and CDR2 (germline): LGHNA, YSLEER. The CDR3 loop spans 17 amino acids. The CDR3: CASSQVPAGDYTGELFF. The CDR3 DNA is TGCGCCAGCAGCCAAGTGCCGGCGGGAGACTACACCGGGGAGCTGTTTTTT.